This T cell receptor (beta chain) appears in the sequencing data of a study of human T cells and chemical hapten exposure. About the research overall: The sensitizer, 2% DPC, was used on around 2 cm by around 2 cm of upper inner arm skin. Once 0.01% DPC had been applied to the upper back by patch test, readings were taken at 6 days.

A few counts support this clonotype. Time point noted: patch test 2, 6 weeks after DPC sensitization. Treatment specified: therapeutic diphenylcyclopropenone sensitization with weekly scalp DPC. The J segment lost 0 bases and the V segment lost 0 bases, leaving 9 bases of the junction unmatched. CDR3 length: 18 residues. Germline CDR1 reads SGHTS; CDR2 reads YDEGEE. TCRdb reprocessed the RACE reads with MiXCR, giving one entry per CDR3 protein. The table lists tens of thousands of distinct CDR3 sequences, about 11% of them singletons. The TCR sequence derives from a man aged 40-49 years with alopecia areata. Some clones in this sample may be carry-over from other donors' samples. This sequence joins TRBV5-8 and TRBJ2-3; TRBD2 agrees at 8 bases. The sequencing here drew on whole blood, taken in connection with sensitization to the hapten diphenylcyclopropenone (DPC). The CDR3 loop reads CASSLGTSRSTSTDTQYF. As DNA, the CDR3 is TGTGCCAGCAGCTTGGGGACTAGCCGCAGTACTAGCACAGATACGCAGTATTTT.